What follows are 23 T cell receptor beta chains derived from one specimen sequenced in a study of cytomegalovirus exposure and HLA in healthy donors. The PCR used 60 Vbeta and 13 Jbeta primers. Some clones are missing from TCRdb's copy, which holds only in-frame ones; the method was immunoSEQ multiplex PCR. The profile covers about 99,000 clones, with 78% appearing a single time and 1.5% to 2% taken by the ten largest. Specimen: PBMCs. Receptors were obtained from a woman aged 40 to 50 in good health and CMV-seronegative.

The chain links TRBV5-1 to TRBJ2-2; TRBD1 agrees at 8 bases. The CDR3 has 16 residues. J was trimmed by 2 bases and V by 3 bases; bases with no gene match: 6. Germline values: CDR1 SGHRS, CDR2 YFSETQ. CDR3 region: CASSSADRGNTGELFF. The DNA of the CDR3 is TGCGCCAGCAGCTCCGCTGACAGGGGAAACACCGGGGAGCTGTTTTTT.

The J gene is TRBJ2-7, the V gene TRBV5-6, with 8 bases fitting TRBD2. Germline V gene sequence: CDR1 SGHDT, CDR2 YYEEEE. The length of the CDR3 is 16 residues. The ends lost 0 bases at V and 2 bases at J; junction bases unmatched: 7. CDR3 nucleotide sequence: TGTGCCAGCAGCTTGGGGGTGGGAGCGGGGGCCTACGAGCAGTACTTC. Its protein product is CASSLGVGAGAYEQYF.

The chain joins TRBV7-3 to TRBJ2-2, with D unclear. Trimming shortened V by 5 bases and J by 3 bases, and 31 bases separated the two germline ends. The CDR3 contains 21 residues. In germline, CDR1 is SGHTA, CDR2 FQGTGA. The CDR3 sequence: CASSLLSLSVTQTDDTGELFF. The CDR3 DNA sequence: TGTGCCAGCAGCCTATTAAGCTTAAGTGTGACGCAAACAGATGACACCGGGGAGCTGTTTTTT.

The rearrangement joins TRBV27 to TRBJ1-2; 8 bases fit TRBD1. The CDR3 is made up of 14 amino acids. The germline V gene has CDR1 MNHEY and CDR2 SMNVEV (reference sequence). The junction had 4 bases not matched to a gene; V was cut back by 6 bases and J by 1 base. CDR3 sequence reads: CASRGTGRNYGYTF. The CDR3 DNA reads TGTGCCAGCAGAGGGACAGGCCGTAACTATGGCTACACCTTC.

The chain uses TRBV9 and TRBJ2-2; 9 nucleotides match TRBD2. V lost 2 bases, J lost 0 bases, and 2 bases stayed unmatched. The germline CDR1 and CDR2 sequences are SGDLS and YYNGEE. CDR3 size: 16 residues. The CDR3 region is CASSVLAGSNTGELFF. The CDR3 bases are TGTGCCAGCAGCGTCCTAGCGGGATCGAACACCGGGGAGCTGTTTTTT.

This clone has only one observation. V is TRBV5-4 and J is TRBJ2-7; 10 bases align to TRBD2. The germline V gene encodes CDR1 SGHNT and CDR2 YYREEE (reference sequence). The CDR3 runs to 14 residues. Germline trimming cut 4 bases from V and 6 bases from J; bases unmatched to any gene: 7. Here the CDR3 reads CASSLAGDMSEQYF. The DNA of the CDR3 is TGTGCCAGCAGCCTAGCGGGAGACATGTCCGAGCAGTACTTC.

The chain employs TRBV28 and TRBJ2-7; TRBD1 is a possible D gene (6 bases). The V gene lost 6 bases and the J gene lost 3 bases, with 12 bases spanning the gap. The CDR3 covers 13 residues. CDR1 is MDHEN, CDR2 SYDVKM, per germline. The CDR3: CASRNTGIYEQYF. CDR3 in DNA: TGTGCCAGCAGAAACACAGGGATCTACGAGCAGTACTTC.

The chain employs TRBV11-2 and TRBJ1-2; no reliable D call. Between the trimmed V and J ends, which lost 5 bases and 0 bases, there was a span of 10 bases. The CDR3 is 14 amino acids. CDR1 and CDR2 from the germline V gene are SGHAT and FQNNGV. The CDR3 sequence: CASSPRPANYGYTF. CDR3 nucleotides: TGTGCCAGCAGCCCCAGGCCGGCTAACTATGGCTACACCTTC.

The J gene is TRBJ1-5, the V gene TRBV18; D is undetermined. CDR3 size: 14 residues. Per the germline V gene, CDR1 is KGHSH and CDR2 is LQKENI. Trimming took off 2 bases at V and 5 bases at J, with 10 bases between the two ends. The CDR3 here is CASSPSSADQPQHF. The CDR3 DNA follows: TGTGCCAGCTCACCAAGCAGCGCCGATCAGCCCCAGCATTTT.

The V and J genes are TRBV6-5 and TRBJ2-1; 10 bases line up with TRBD2. This CDR3 has 13 amino acids. The V gene end was trimmed by 11 bases and the J gene end by 10 bases; junction bases not matched to a gene: 11. Germline lookup yields CDR1 MNHEY and CDR2 SVGAGI. The CDR3 coding sequence is TGTGCCGCGGGGGCTAGCGGGAGCGGGGAGCAGTTCTTC. It translates to CAAGASGSGEQFF.

This clone occurred a few times. The gene calls are TRBV29-1 and TRBJ2-3, with D possibly TRBD2 on 5 matching bases. The CDR3 is made up of 12 amino acids. Trimming took off 1 base at V and 6 bases at J, with 8 bases between the two ends. Germline CDR1 is SQVTM and CDR2 is ANQGSEA. The CDR3 reads CSVEGPGDTQYF. Here the CDR3 DNA reads TGCAGCGTTGAAGGCCCGGGGGATACGCAGTATTTT.

The genes are TRBV19 and TRBJ1-1; D may be TRBD1 (5 bases). The CDR3 spans 11 residues. Germline V gene lookup returns CDR1 LNHDA and CDR2 SQIVND (reference sequence). The V end was cut by 5 bases, the J end by 8 bases, with 9 bases between. CDR3 coding DNA: TGTGCCAGTAGTCGACAGTACGAAGCTTTCTTT. Translated: CASSRQYEAFF.

The rearrangement joins TRBV7-2 to TRBJ2-5, with 13 bases matching TRBD2. The J segment lost 5 bases and the V segment lost 7 bases, leaving 7 bases of the junction unmatched. Looked up from germline, CDR1 is SGHTA and CDR2 is FQGNSA. This CDR3 comprises 15 residues. CDR3: CASTPQTSGRETQYF. Here the CDR3 DNA reads TGTGCCAGCACGCCGCAGACTAGCGGGAGGGAGACCCAGTACTTC.

This clone came up once. This sequence joins TRBV7-2 and TRBJ2-3; no firm D call. This CDR3 region has 14 residues. CDR1 is SGHTA and CDR2 is FQGNSA in the germline V gene. Trimming took 5 bases from V and 1 from J, leaving 10 bases between them. CDR3 coding DNA: TGTGCCAGCAGCCCAGGCTACGGCACAGATACGCAGTATTTT. This encodes CASSPGYGTDTQYF.

Of note for this clone: A read error may produce the germline difference seen at one junction end. The chain carries TRBV7-9 and TRBJ2-3, with 11 bases matching TRBD2. CDR3 size: 16 residues. Germline V lookup: CDR1 SEHNR, CDR2 FQNEAQ (reference sequence). As DNA, the CDR3 is TGTTCCAGCAGCCACGGACTAGCGGGCCGCACAGATACGCAGTATTTT. Protein: CSSSHGLAGRTDTQYF.

With respect to this clone: The same CDR3 can be traced to other DNA sequences in this sample. The genes are TRBV27 and TRBJ2-7; the match to TRBD2 covers 10 bases. The germline CDR1 and CDR2 sequences are MNHEY and SMNVEV (reference sequence). CDR3 size: 14 residues. V dropped 4 bases and J dropped 3; count of bases not matched to a gene: 3. Written as DNA, the CDR3 is TGTGCCAGCAGTTCGGGACTAGCGAGCTACGAGCAGTACTTC. Encoded protein: CASSSGLASYEQYF.

The gene calls are TRBV5-6 and TRBJ1-5; D not resolved. This CDR3 spans 14 amino acids. Germline-derived CDR1 and CDR2 are SGHDT and YYEEEE. V lost 4 bases and J lost 1, with 9 bases in between. CDR3 in DNA: TGTGCCAGCAGCGACGAGAGGAGCAATCAGCCCCAGCATTTT. Translation: CASSDERSNQPQHF.

The chain has TRBV7-9 and TRBJ2-7; 9 bases agree with TRBD2. Germline CDR1 and CDR2: SEHNR and FQNEAQ (reference sequence). Trimming cost V 4 bases and J 1 base; bases outside gene matches: 2. The CDR3 runs to 14 residues. The CDR3 protein is CASSWGLASYEQYF. The CDR3 nucleotides are TGTGCCAGCAGCTGGGGACTAGCTTCCTACGAGCAGTACTTC.

This rearrangement joins TRBV5-6 to TRBJ2-3, with unresolved D. The CDR3 contains 12 residues. Germline values: CDR1 SGHDT, CDR2 YYEEEE. The V end lost 0 bases, the J end lost 7 bases, and 6 bases lay between the germline ends. CDR3 nucleotides: TGTGCCAGCAGCTTGGGTACTCATACGCAGTATTTT. This translates into CASSLGTHTQYF.

CDR3 sequence reads: CASSLEGRGLLDTQYF. The CDR3 nucleotides are TGTGCCAGCAGCTTAGAAGGCAGGGGATTGTTAGATACGCAGTATTTT. The chain couples TRBV7-8 to TRBJ2-3; a weak D match, TRBD1 (6 bases). Germline CDR1 SGHVS, CDR2 FQNEAQ. This CDR3 is built from 16 residues. Between the trimmed V and J ends, which lost 1 base and 5 bases, there was a span of 16 bases.

V usage is TRBV5-1 and J usage is TRBJ2-2; weak D call: TRBD2 (5 bases). The CDR3 consists of 17 residues. CDR1 and CDR2 from the germline V gene are SGHRS and YFSETQ. Trimming took off 2 bases at V and 1 base at J, with 15 bases between the two ends. This chain's CDR3 is CASSLNSKLGNTGELFF. The CDR3 bases are TGCGCCAGCAGCTTAAATTCGAAACTAGGGAACACCGGGGAGCTGTTTTTT.

J is TRBJ1-3 and V is TRBV6-6; D gene unclear. The germline gives CDR1 MNHNY, CDR2 SVGAGI (reference sequence). Between the trimmed V and J ends, which lost 5 bases and 0 bases, there was a span of 11 bases. This CDR3 contains 15 residues. The CDR3 DNA follows: TGTGCCAGCAGTGTTGGAGCCGTCTCTGGAAACACCATATATTTT. Amino acids: CASSVGAVSGNTIYF.

V is TRBV28 and J is TRBJ2-5, with D maybe TRBD2 (6 bases). The CDR3 totals 13 residues. With 8 bases removed from V and 3 bases from J, the gap between germline ends came to 13 bases. CDR1 is MDHEN, CDR2 SYDVKM, per germline. CDR3 sequence: CASSSGLKETQYF. CDR3 DNA: TGTGCCAGCTCCTCGGGACTGAAAGAGACCCAGTACTTC.